Listed here are 24 T cell receptor beta chains from one sample, sequenced in a study of blood T cell repertoires in COVID-19. TCRdb keeps only in-frame clones here, not all; method: immunoSEQ multiplex PCR. The sample lists fewer than 200,000 clones; around four fifths were seen once. Sequencing was performed on peripheral blood. Receptors originate from a woman of 80 years or more with COVID-19, enrolled during active disease.

This chain links TRBV6-5 with TRBJ2-1, with D possibly being TRBD2 (5 bases). The CDR3 totals 14 residues. Germline V gene sequence: CDR1 MNHEY, CDR2 SVGAGI. Trimming removed 5 bases from V and 5 bases from J, with 13 bases in between. The CDR3 bases are TGTGCCAGCAGTCTAACTTCAGCGGACAATGAGCAGTTCTTC. Its protein is CASSLTSADNEQFF.

The chain has TRBV19 and TRBJ1-1; perhaps TRBD1 as D (5 bases). The CDR3 has 14 residues. V gave up 5 bases and J gave up 0 bases, with 10 bases separating them. Germline CDR1 LNHDA, CDR2 SQIVND (reference sequence). CDR3 bases: TGTGCCAGTAGTTATGGCAGGGTGAACACTGAAGCTTTCTTT. Protein product: CASSYGRVNTEAFF.

This rearrangement joins TRBV20-1 to TRBJ2-1; 9 bases map to TRBD2. CDR1 is DFQATT, CDR2 SNEGSKA, per germline (reference sequence). There are 13 residues in the CDR3. After removal of 3 bases from V and 10 bases from J, the junction contained 7 bases not matched to a gene. The CDR3 DNA reads as TGCAGTGCTAGTCGCCTAGCGGGATCCGAGCAGTTCTTC. Protein sequence: CSASRLAGSEQFF.

The chain is built from TRBV4-1 and TRBJ1-3, with D unclear. The CDR3 contains 14 residues. Germline CDR1 is MGHRA and CDR2 is YSYEKL. Trimming stripped 0 bases from V and 9 bases from J, with 12 bases between. The CDR3 reads CASSQEHGISTIYF. Here the CDR3 DNA reads TGCGCCAGCAGCCAAGAACATGGCATCTCCACCATATATTTT.

The chain uses TRBV28 and TRBJ2-7, with a weak D call TRBD2 (6 bases). The CDR3 contains 14 residues. Per germline, CDR1 MDHEN and CDR2 SYDVKM. As DNA, the CDR3 is TGTGCTACACGGGAGTACGGAGCAAACTACGAGCAGTACTTC. Translated: CATREYGANYEQYF.

The chain couples TRBV28 to TRBJ2-3; perhaps TRBD1 as D (6 bases). The CDR3 consists of 14 residues. The germline V gene has CDR1 MDHEN and CDR2 SYDVKM. Trimming removed 5 bases at V and 1 base at J, with 10 bases between. The CDR3 loop is CASSTRQGTDTQYF. CDR3 nucleotides: TGTGCCAGCAGTACTCGACAGGGCACAGATACGCAGTATTTT.

This chain links TRBV11-3 with TRBJ2-7, with TRBD2 identical over 10 bases. Germline CDR1 is SGHNT and CDR2 is YENEEA. The CDR3 is 15 residues long. V shed 4 bases and J 4 bases; nucleotides not matched to a gene: 7. The CDR3 sequence is CASSSQAGGIYEQYF. The CDR3 nucleotides are TGTGCCAGCAGCTCCCAAGCGGGAGGGATATACGAGCAGTACTTC.

The chain carries TRBV27 and TRBJ1-1; D perhaps matches TRBD1 (5 bases). This CDR3 region has 14 residues. The germline gives CDR1 MNHEY, CDR2 SMNVEV (reference sequence). V lost 5 bases and J 1 base, leaving 11 bases between the germline ends. For the CDR3, the DNA is TGTGCCAGCAGTCCCCCCGGGGGGAACACTGAAGCTTTCTTT. Encoded protein: CASSPPGGNTEAFF.

This chain joins TRBV6-5 and TRBJ2-5; 7 bases fit TRBD2. The CDR3 has 14 amino acids. Germline values: CDR1 MNHEY, CDR2 SVGAGI. Germline trimming cut 5 bases from V and 2 bases from J; bases unmatched to any gene: 5. CDR3 DNA sequence: TGTGCCAGCAGTCCCTGGGGGGGACAAGAGACCCAGTACTTC. It translates to CASSPWGGQETQYF.

V gene TRBV19 combines with J gene TRBJ1-5; 8 bases fit TRBD1. The germline V gene encodes CDR1 LNHDA and CDR2 SQIVND (reference sequence). The length of the CDR3 is 21 residues. V lost 8 bases and J lost 1; bases outside the gene matches: 25. Here the CDR3 reads CASRKQGQAVGWVTSNQPQHF. In DNA, the CDR3 is TGTGCCAGTCGAAAACAGGGACAGGCTGTGGGATGGGTCACCAGCAATCAGCCCCAGCATTTT.

The chain carries TRBV5-6 and TRBJ1-2, with D tentatively TRBD1 (6 bases). CDR1 SGHDT and CDR2 YYEEEE come from the germline V gene. The V end was cut by 2 bases, the J end by 8 bases, with 16 bases between. This CDR3 region has 14 residues. The CDR3 bases are TGTGCCAGCAGCTTCCGGGACACTGGCCGGGGCTACACCTTC. Translated, it gives CASSFRDTGRGYTF.

This clone was observed once. The chain joins TRBV24-1 to TRBJ2-3; TRBD1 aligns across 9 bases. Germline V CDR1 and CDR2: KGHDR, SFDVKD. The CDR3 spans 16 residues. After removal of 4 bases from V and 4 bases from J, the junction contained 8 bases not matched to a gene. CDR3 in DNA: TGTGCCACCAGTGAAACTGGGACAGGGAGGGCAGATACGCAGTATTTT. This codes for CATSETGTGRADTQYF.

This clone was counted a few times. The V call is TRBV5-1, the J call TRBJ1-1; a possible D gene is TRBD1 (5 bases). CDR1 and CDR2 (germline): SGHRS, YFSETQ. With 5 bases removed from V and 1 base from J, the gap between germline ends came to 12 bases. The CDR3 is made up of 14 amino acids. The CDR3 loop reads CASSLQTANTEAFF. CDR3 nucleotide sequence: TGCGCCAGCAGTTTGCAGACAGCGAACACTGAAGCTTTCTTT.

This chain uses TRBV7-2 with TRBJ1-1; D is possibly TRBD1 (6 bases). The CDR3 consists of 15 residues. V lost 5 bases and J lost 8, with 21 bases in between. Germline V gives CDR1 SGHTA, CDR2 FQGNSA. CDR3 sequence: CASSPQGRFDGEAFF. The CDR3 bases are TGTGCCAGCAGCCCCCAGGGGCGCTTCGACGGGGAAGCTTTCTTT. The variable domain in full, completed from reference TRBV7-2 and TRBJ1-1, reads GAGVSQSPSNKVTEKGKDVELRCDPISGHTALYWYRQSLGQGLEFLIYFQGNSAPDKSGLPSDRFSAERTGGSVSTLTIQRTQQEDSAVYLCASSPQGRFDGEAFFGQGTRLTVV.

The chain has TRBV2 and TRBJ1-6; D possibly corresponds to TRBD1 (6 bases). CDR3 length: 16 residues. Trimming took off 5 bases at V and 0 bases at J, with 11 bases between the two ends. CDR1 and CDR2 (germline): SNHLY, FYNNEI. This chain's CDR3 is CASSLDSNSYNSPLHF. As DNA, the CDR3 is TGTGCCAGCAGTTTGGACAGCAACTCCTATAATTCACCCCTCCACTTT. The entire variable domain, with the rest obtained from reference TRBV2 and TRBJ1-6, is as follows: EPEVTQTPSHQVTQMGQEVILRCVPISNHLYFYWYRQILGQKVEFLVSFYNNEISEKSEIFDDQFSVERPDGSNFTLKIRSTKLEDSAMYFCASSLDSNSYNSPLHFGNGTRLTVT.

The chain joins TRBV5-1 to TRBJ2-4; TRBD2 agrees at 10 bases. The CDR3 loop spans 17 amino acids. The germline CDR1 and CDR2 sequences are SGHRS and YFSETQ. The junction had 6 bases not matched to a gene; V was cut back by 3 bases and J by 0 bases. CDR3 protein: CASSSGLAALAKNIQYF. CDR3 nucleotide sequence: TGCGCCAGCAGCTCTGGACTAGCGGCTCTAGCCAAAAACATTCAGTACTTC.

Here the CDR3 reads CASSDRDSARYEQYF. CDR3 bases: TGTGCCAGCAGCGACCGGGACAGTGCCCGCTACGAGCAGTACTTC. The V and J genes are TRBV7-9 and TRBJ2-7; 7 nucleotides line up with TRBD1. V dropped 5 bases and J dropped 3; count of bases not matched to a gene: 10. CDR1 and CDR2 from the germline V gene are SEHNR and FQNEAQ (reference sequence). This CDR3 region has 15 residues.

This chain uses TRBV14 with TRBJ2-7; D is perhaps TRBD1 (5 bases). Trimming shortened V by 2 bases and J by 5 bases, and 16 bases separated the two germline ends. The CDR3 is 15 residues long. CDR1 SGHDN and CDR2 FVKESK come from the germline V gene. Written as DNA, the CDR3 is TGTGCCAGCAGCCAACACATAGCAGGGTTCGACGAGCAGTACTTC. Translating gives CASSQHIAGFDEQYF.

The chain joins TRBV7-2 to TRBJ2-7; D remains unclear. Trimming removed 5 bases at V and 6 bases at J, with 20 bases between. The CDR3 has 15 amino acids. Looked up from germline, CDR1 is SGHTA and CDR2 is FQGNSA. For the CDR3, the DNA is TGTGCCAGCAGCATCTTTCTAGACCCCTCGGCCGAGCAGTACTTC. Protein product: CASSIFLDPSAEQYF.

The V gene is TRBV27, the J gene TRBJ1-2, with D possibly matching TRBD1 (5 bases). Trimming removed 6 bases at V and 2 bases at J, with 13 bases between. Germline V CDR1 and CDR2: MNHEY, SMNVEV (reference sequence). This CDR3 region has 14 residues. CDR3 sequence reads: CASRPGGGNYGYTF. CDR3 DNA sequence: TGTGCCAGCAGACCAGGCGGGGGGAACTATGGCTACACCTTC.

The chain is built from TRBV6-6 and TRBJ2-6; TRBD1 matches 7 bases. Looked up from germline, CDR1 is MNHNY and CDR2 is SVGAGI (reference sequence). The length of the CDR3 is 18 residues. With V trimmed by 5 bases and J by 0 bases, 10 bases remained unmatched. CDR3 sequence reads: CASSRRQGPYSGANVLTF. The CDR3 nucleotides read TGTGCCAGCAGTCGAAGACAGGGACCCTACTCTGGGGCCAACGTCCTGACTTTC.

The rearrangement links TRBV30 to TRBJ2-3; 9 positions match TRBD2. The CDR3 has 14 amino acids. CDR1 GTSNPN and CDR2 SVGIG come from the germline V gene (reference sequence). With V trimmed by 4 bases and J by 5 bases, 7 bases remained unmatched. The CDR3: CAWTQRGAGDTQYF. CDR3 nucleotides: TGTGCCTGGACCCAGCGGGGGGCGGGAGATACGCAGTATTTT. Combining the CDR3 with reference TRBV30 and TRBJ2-3 gives the whole variable domain SQTIHQWPATLVQPVGSPLSLECTVEGTSNPNLYWYRQAAGRGLQLLFYSVGIGQISSEVPQNLSASRPQDRQFILSSKKLLLSDSGFYLCAWTQRGAGDTQYFGPGTRLTVL.

This clone was detected a few times. The rearrangement joins TRBV5-1 to TRBJ1-5; TRBD1 is a possible D gene (6 bases). V was pared by 4 bases and J by 8 bases, with 16 bases between. Per germline, CDR1 SGHRS and CDR2 YFSETQ. The CDR3 runs 14 residues. The CDR3 region has the DNA TGCGCCAGCAGCCCGTGGACAGACCAAGAGCCCCAGCATTTT. Translation: CASSPWTDQEPQHF.

The chain joins TRBV30 to TRBJ1-3; tentatively, D is TRBD1 (5 bases). V lost 3 bases and J 3 bases, leaving 24 bases between the germline ends. Germline-derived CDR1 and CDR2 are GTSNPN and SVGIG (reference sequence). This CDR3 has 18 residues. The CDR3 bases are TGTGCCTGGAGCCCCCGCTCCGGGGGAATCCACCTTGGAAACACCATATATTTT. Translated, it gives CAWSPRSGGIHLGNTIYF.